Shown below are 30 T cell receptor beta chains from a single sample sequenced in a study of cytomegalovirus exposure and HLA in healthy donors (dated by TCRdb to about 2017). The library was obtained by the immunoSEQ multiplex PCR assay. For the multiplex PCR, a mixture combining 60 forward primers for TCR Vbeta segments and 13 reverse primers for TCR Jbeta segments was used. TCRdb took this table from immuneACCESS and kept in-frame rearrangements with V and J called. Such tables lack part of the clones; where checked against another copy, unresolved V genes explain under half of the gap, and the rest is unexplained. Counted in this sample were about 160,000 clones; roughly 72% of them appeared once. Of the sample, 7% to 7.5% falls within the top ten clones. The sample taken for sequencing was PBMCs. The receptors were gathered from a man aged 35-49 years in good health and CMV-seropositive.

The chain carries TRBV5-4 and TRBJ1-1; 8 bases line up with TRBD1. The V segment lost 4 bases and the J segment 2 bases; nucleotides outside the gene matches: 7. This CDR3 contains 15 residues. Germline V gene lookup returns CDR1 SGHNT and CDR2 YYREEE (reference sequence). In DNA, the CDR3 is TGTGCCAGCAGCAGGGGGACAGGCGGAAACACTGAAGCTTTCTTT. Translated, it gives CASSRGTGGNTEAFF.

V gene TRBV7-2 combines with J gene TRBJ2-7, with 8 positions matching TRBD1. Germline loops: CDR1 SGHTA, CDR2 FQGNSA. The CDR3 spans 14 residues. J gave up 2 bases and V 4 bases, and 4 bases lay outside the gene matches. This CDR3 reads CASSSDRAPYEQYF. DNA for the CDR3: TGTGCCAGCAGCTCGGACAGGGCCCCCTACGAGCAGTACTTC.

This clone was detected only once. At one end, the junction sequence differs from germline, possibly due to a read error. This sequence joins TRBV7-9 and TRBJ2-7, with TRBD1 matching over 9 bases. This CDR3 has 13 residues. Germline values: CDR1 SEHNR, CDR2 FQNEAQ (reference sequence). The CDR3 sequence is CASSLAPGQGIRF. CDR3 DNA: TGTGCCAGCAGCTTAGCCCCGGGACAGGGAATCCGTTTC.

The V and J genes are TRBV13 and TRBJ2-3; 9 bases map to TRBD1. Per the germline V gene, CDR1 is PRHDT and CDR2 is FYEKMQ (reference sequence). V lost 5 bases, J lost 1 base, and 7 bases stayed unmatched. The CDR3 contains 16 residues. This CDR3 is CASSLNRGQGTDTQYF. The CDR3 DNA reads TGTGCCAGCAGCCTGAACAGGGGGCAAGGCACAGATACGCAGTATTTT.

Notes on this clone: This sample includes further DNA sequences coding for the same CDR3. V gene TRBV7-9 combines with J gene TRBJ2-5; 7 bases line up with TRBD1. V lost 1 base and J lost 4; bases outside the gene matches: 0. Germline CDR1 reads SEHNR; CDR2 reads FQNEAQ (reference sequence). The CDR3 extends over 13 amino acids. DNA for the CDR3: TGTGCCAGCAGCTTAGGACAGGGAGAGACCCAGTACTTC. It is translated as CASSLGQGETQYF.

This chain uses TRBV11-2 with TRBJ2-5, with D perhaps matching TRBD2 (5 bases). The V and J ends lost 3 bases and 13 bases respectively, with 18 bases between them. Germline V gene data show CDR1 as SGHAT and CDR2 as FQNNGV. CDR3 size: 13 residues. The CDR3 DNA sequence: TGTGCCAGCAGCTTGTACTCCGCTGGGGAGCGGTACTTC. Its protein is CASSLYSAGERYF.

The chain couples TRBV27 to TRBJ1-1, with 7 bases aligning to TRBD1. CDR3 length: 18 residues. Germline lookup yields CDR1 MNHEY and CDR2 SMNVEV (reference sequence). Germline trimming cut 3 bases from V and 1 base from J; bases unmatched to any gene: 14. DNA for the CDR3: TGTGCCAGCAGTTTTTCCCCGGGACAGAGTTGGGGGAACACTGAAGCTTTCTTT. This sequence encodes CASSFSPGQSWGNTEAFF.

V usage is TRBV6-6 and J usage is TRBJ1-1, with D uncertain. Per germline, CDR1 MNHNY and CDR2 SVGAGI (reference sequence). Trimming shortened V by 5 bases and J by 6 bases, and 10 bases separated the two germline ends. The CDR3 loop spans 12 amino acids. CDR3 protein: CASSDPESEAFF. CDR3 DNA: TGTGCCAGCAGTGACCCGGAGTCTGAAGCTTTCTTT.

V is TRBV7-2 and J is TRBJ2-7, with D possibly being TRBD1 (5 bases). There are 15 residues in the CDR3. In germline, CDR1 is SGHTA, CDR2 FQGNSA. The V and J ends lost 0 bases and 7 bases respectively, with 16 bases between them. CDR3 residues: CASSLALLGAGEQYF. The CDR3 DNA reads TGTGCCAGCAGCTTAGCCCTGTTAGGGGCTGGAGAGCAGTACTTC.

The chain has TRBV6-5 and TRBJ1-2, with 8 bases aligning to TRBD1. The ends lost 6 bases at V and 6 bases at J; junction bases unmatched: 6. This CDR3 contains 13 residues. The germline CDR1 and CDR2 sequences are MNHEY and SVGAGI. The CDR3 spells CASSEQGGNGYTF. For the CDR3, the DNA is TGTGCCAGCAGCGAACAGGGGGGGAATGGCTACACCTTC.

The chain combines TRBV2 with TRBJ1-5; the match to TRBD1 covers 8 bases. Unmatched junction bases numbered 10, after V lost 9 bases and J lost 6 bases. Germline V CDR1 and CDR2: SNHLY, FYNNEI. This CDR3 comprises 14 residues. CDR3 coding DNA: TGTGCCAGTGGGGGACAGGAGGGGAGTCAGCCCCAGCATTTT. It is translated as CASGGQEGSQPQHF.

The chain links TRBV5-4 to TRBJ2-2; D gene uncertain. V lost 0 bases to trimming and J lost 0 bases, with 6 bases between them. Looked up from germline, CDR1 is SGHNT and CDR2 is YYREEE (reference sequence). The CDR3 is made up of 15 amino acids. The CDR3 region has the DNA TGTGCCAGCAGCTTGGACAGAACGAACACCGGGGAGCTGTTTTTT. It specifies CASSLDRTNTGELFF.

The CDR3 DNA reads TGTGCCAGCAGCGTAGACGAGCGGGGGTACACCGGGGAGCTGTTTTTT. Protein sequence: CASSVDERGYTGELFF. This chain joins TRBV9 and TRBJ2-2; TRBD2 agrees at 8 bases. From germline, CDR1 is SGDLS and CDR2 YYNGEE. Unmatched junction bases numbered 4, after V lost 0 bases and J lost 3 bases. This CDR3 is built from 16 residues. The full variable domain, in which reference TRBV9 and TRBJ2-2 provide the parts outside the CDR3, is DSGVTQTPKHLITATGQRVTLRCSPRSGDLSVYWYQQSLDQGLQFLIQYYNGEERAKGNILERFSAQQFPDLHSELNLSSLELGDSALYFCASSVDERGYTGELFFGEGSRLTVL.

This clone showed up just a few times. The chain links TRBV7-2 to TRBJ1-4; the D is unclear. Germline CDR1 is SGHTA and CDR2 is FQGNSA. Trimming took 4 bases from V and 4 from J, leaving 4 bases between them. The CDR3 contains 12 residues. The CDR3 reads CASSSSNEKLFF. The CDR3 coding sequence is TGTGCCAGCAGCTCCAGTAATGAAAAACTGTTTTTT.

The rearrangement joins TRBV19 to TRBJ1-4; D remains ambiguous. Trimming took 9 bases from V and 8 from J, leaving 10 bases between them. The germline CDR1 and CDR2 sequences are LNHDA and SQIVND (reference sequence). CDR3 length: 11 residues. CDR3 loop: CASNAGEKLFF. DNA for the CDR3: TGTGCCAGCAACGCCGGGGAAAAACTGTTTTTT.

The chain employs TRBV18 and TRBJ2-1, with D uncertain. The V gene's germline CDR1 is KGHSH and CDR2 LQKENI. There are 14 residues in the CDR3. V was cut by 2 bases and J by 3 bases, with 8 bases left in between. The CDR3 reads CASSPGDVYNEQFF. CDR3 in DNA: TGTGCCAGCTCACCAGGAGACGTCTACAATGAGCAGTTCTTC.

The rearrangement joins TRBV4-1 to TRBJ1-3; perhaps TRBD1 as D (6 bases). Germline V gene sequence: CDR1 MGHRA, CDR2 YSYEKL. The CDR3 loop spans 15 amino acids. Trimming removed 2 bases at V and 4 bases at J, with 12 bases between. The CDR3 loop is CASSQTTGLGNTIYF. The CDR3, as DNA: TGCGCCAGCAGCCAAACTACAGGGTTGGGAAACACCATATATTTT.

V and J are TRBV6-1 and TRBJ2-5, with TRBD1 identical over 7 bases. The V and J ends lost 4 bases and 1 base, in that order; junction bases with no gene match: 3. CDR3 size: 14 residues. CDR1 and CDR2 from the germline V gene are MNHNS and SASEGT. The CDR3 reads CASSVGTAQETQYF. The DNA of the CDR3 is TGTGCCAGCAGTGTCGGGACAGCCCAAGAGACCCAGTACTTC.

CDR3 residues: CASSAGMSNQPQHF. The CDR3 coding sequence is TGTGCCAGCAGTGCAGGGATGAGCAATCAGCCCCAGCATTTT. V gene TRBV2 combines with J gene TRBJ1-5, with D possibly being TRBD1 (5 bases). Trimming took 4 bases from V and 1 from J, leaving 8 bases between them. The CDR3 loop spans 14 amino acids. CDR1 and CDR2 (germline): SNHLY, FYNNEI.

This chain joins TRBV7-2 and TRBJ2-7, with D possibly being TRBD2 (6 bases). Trimming left V 5 bases short and J 6 bases short, with 14 bases between. Germline V lookup: CDR1 SGHTA, CDR2 FQGNSA. The CDR3 length is 13 residues. CDR3 loop: CASSGGWGTEQYF. The CDR3 region has the DNA TGTGCCAGCAGCGGAGGGTGGGGCACCGAGCAGTACTTC.

By sample fraction, this clone is medium-sized. The chain links TRBV19 to TRBJ1-5, with 7 bases lining up with TRBD1. V dropped 5 bases and J dropped 4; count of bases not matched to a gene: 8. The CDR3 loop spans 15 amino acids. Looked up from germline, CDR1 is LNHDA and CDR2 is SQIVND (reference sequence). The CDR3 protein is CASSLYRGRNQPQHF. The CDR3 DNA is TGTGCCAGTAGTTTGTACAGGGGCCGGAATCAGCCCCAGCATTTT.

This clone was counted between two and nine times. The chain joins TRBV10-3 to TRBJ2-5, with TRBD1 identical over 8 bases. The assigned J gene may be wrong: the sequence end matches TRBJ2-7 better. Germline-derived CDR1 and CDR2 are ENHRY and SYGVKD. The CDR3 runs to 15 residues. The CDR3 DNA reads TGTGCCATCAGTGATCGAGACAGGGGCAGCCACGAGCAGTACTTC. It yields the protein CAISDRDRGSHEQYF.

About this clone: The junction and the germline gene differ at one end; a read error may be behind it. The chain carries TRBV27 and TRBJ2-7, with a tentative D call TRBD1 (6 bases). Germline V gives CDR1 MNHEY, CDR2 SMNVEV (reference sequence). The CDR3 length is 14 residues. In nucleotides, the CDR3 is TGTGCCAGCACCCCCCAGGGGCGCTCCCACGAGCAGTACTTC. Translated: CASTPQGRSHEQYF.

This clone was picked up a small number of times. The chain uses TRBV2 and TRBJ2-3; D possibly corresponds to TRBD2 (6 bases). The length of the CDR3 is 14 residues. V lost 8 bases and J lost 0, with 12 bases in between. CDR1 and CDR2 (germline): SNHLY, FYNNEI. The DNA for the CDR3 is TGTGCCAGCGCCGCGGGGCCTAGCACAGATACGCAGTATTTT. Its translation: CASAAGPSTDTQYF.

The V and J genes are TRBV11-2 and TRBJ1-2; the D gene is possibly TRBD1 (6 bases). V was trimmed by 5 bases and J by 4 bases, leaving 14 bases between them. The CDR3 is 14 residues long. Germline assignment: CDR1 SGHAT and CDR2 FQNNGV. The CDR3 DNA reads TGTGCCAGCAGCCCAATGGGAGGGGGCTATGGCTACACCTTC. Encoded protein: CASSPMGGGYGYTF.

The CDR3 is CASTLDRGQSTDTQYF. The CDR3 bases are TGCGCCAGCACTTTGGACAGGGGGCAATCCACAGATACGCAGTATTTT. V gene TRBV10-1 combines with J gene TRBJ2-3, with 11 bases identical to TRBD1. From germline, CDR1 is WNHNN and CDR2 SYGVQD (reference sequence). Trimming took 7 bases from V and 2 from J; bases not matched to a gene: 8. The length of the CDR3 is 16 residues.

This sequence joins TRBV13 and TRBJ2-1, with 7 positions matching TRBD2. The germline V gene encodes CDR1 PRHDT and CDR2 FYEKMQ (reference sequence). After removal of 5 bases from V and 3 bases from J, the junction contained 4 bases not matched to a gene. The CDR3 has 14 residues. CDR3 protein: CASSVRDYYNEQFF. CDR3 nucleotides: TGTGCCAGCAGCGTCCGGGACTACTACAATGAGCAGTTCTTC. The whole variable domain, remainder taken from reference TRBV13 and TRBJ2-1, is AAGVIQSPRHLIKEKRETATLKCYPIPRHDTVYWYQQGPGQDPQFLISFYEKMQSDKGSIPDRFSAQQFSDYHSELNMSSLELGDSALYFCASSVRDYYNEQFFGPGTRLTVL.

This clone occurred a few times. The rearrangement uses TRBV30 and TRBJ2-5; possibly TRBD2 for D (7 bases). The germline gives CDR1 GTSNPN, CDR2 SVGIG (reference sequence). The CDR3 spans 13 residues. V gave up 4 bases and J gave up 7 bases, with 16 bases separating them. CDR3 residues: CAWMAGAIGTQYF. Here the CDR3 DNA reads TGTGCCTGGATGGCGGGGGCCATTGGGACCCAGTACTTC.

This CDR3 reads CASSQGRQGSRYEQYF. The CDR3 nucleotides are TGTGCCAGCAGCCAAGGGAGACAGGGTTCTCGGTACGAGCAGTACTTC. This chain joins TRBV14 and TRBJ2-7; 7 bases match TRBD1. The CDR3 is made up of 16 amino acids. The V gene end was trimmed by 1 base and the J gene end by 4 bases; junction bases not matched to a gene: 10. Per the germline V gene, CDR1 is SGHDN and CDR2 is FVKESK. The full variable domain, its missing parts supplied by reference TRBV14 and TRBJ2-7, is EAGVTQFPSHSVIEKGQTVTLRCDPISGHDNLYWYRRVMGKEIKFLLHFVKESKQDESGMPNNRFLAERTGGTYSTLKVQPAELEDSGVYFCASSQGRQGSRYEQYFGPGTRLTVT.

The chain carries TRBV10-3 and TRBJ2-7; TRBD1 agrees at 9 bases. The CDR3 spans 14 residues. Germline lookup yields CDR1 ENHRY and CDR2 SYGVKD. The V and J ends lost 10 bases and 5 bases, in that order; junction bases with no gene match: 12. The CDR3 spells CATVDRDREHEQYF. The DNA of the CDR3 is TGTGCCACCGTCGACCGGGACAGGGAGCACGAGCAGTACTTC.